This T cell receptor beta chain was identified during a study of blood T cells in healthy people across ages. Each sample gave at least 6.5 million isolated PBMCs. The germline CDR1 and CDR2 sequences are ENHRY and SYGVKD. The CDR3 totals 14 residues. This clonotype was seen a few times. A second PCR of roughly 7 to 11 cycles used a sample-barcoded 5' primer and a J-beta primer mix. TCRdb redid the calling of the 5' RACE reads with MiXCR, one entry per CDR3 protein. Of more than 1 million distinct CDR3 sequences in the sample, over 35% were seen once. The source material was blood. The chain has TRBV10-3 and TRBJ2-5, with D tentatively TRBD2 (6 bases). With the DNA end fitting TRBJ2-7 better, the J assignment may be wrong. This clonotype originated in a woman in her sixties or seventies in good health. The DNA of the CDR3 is TGTGCCATCAGTGCTTCGCGGGACCCCTACGAGCAGTACTTC. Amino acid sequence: CAISASRDPYEQYF.